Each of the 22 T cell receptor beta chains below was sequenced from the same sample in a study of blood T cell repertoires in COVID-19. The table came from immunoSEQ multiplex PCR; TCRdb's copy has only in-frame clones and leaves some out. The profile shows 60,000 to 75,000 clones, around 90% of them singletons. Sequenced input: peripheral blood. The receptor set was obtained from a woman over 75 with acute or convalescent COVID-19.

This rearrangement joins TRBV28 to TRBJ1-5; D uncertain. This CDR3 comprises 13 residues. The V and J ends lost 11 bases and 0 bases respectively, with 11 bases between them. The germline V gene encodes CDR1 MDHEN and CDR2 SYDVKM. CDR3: CAHGPYSNQPQHF. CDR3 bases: TGTGCCCACGGTCCTTATAGCAATCAGCCCCAGCATTTT.

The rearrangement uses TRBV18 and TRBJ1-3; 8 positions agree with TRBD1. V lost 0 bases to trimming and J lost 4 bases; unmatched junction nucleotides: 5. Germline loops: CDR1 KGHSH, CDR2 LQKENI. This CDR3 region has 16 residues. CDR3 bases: TGTGCCAGCTCACCACCTTTGACAGGGGTCGGAAACACCATATATTTT. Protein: CASSPPLTGVGNTIYF. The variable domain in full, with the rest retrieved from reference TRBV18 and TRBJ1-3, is NAGVMQNPRHLVRRRGQEARLRCSPMKGHSHVYWYRQLPEEGLKFMVYLQKENIIDESGMPKERFSAEFPKEGPSILRIQQVVRGDSAAYFCASSPPLTGVGNTIYFGEGSWLTVV.

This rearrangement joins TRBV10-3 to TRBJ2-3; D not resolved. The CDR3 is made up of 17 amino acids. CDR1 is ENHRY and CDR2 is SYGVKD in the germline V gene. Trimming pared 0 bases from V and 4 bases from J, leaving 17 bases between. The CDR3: CAISESGGPASADTQYF. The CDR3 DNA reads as TGTGCCATCAGTGAGTCAGGTGGCCCCGCGAGCGCAGATACGCAGTATTTT.

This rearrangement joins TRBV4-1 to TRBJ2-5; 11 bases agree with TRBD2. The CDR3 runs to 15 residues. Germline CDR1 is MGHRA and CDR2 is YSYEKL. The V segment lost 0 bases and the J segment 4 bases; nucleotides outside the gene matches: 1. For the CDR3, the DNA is TGCGCCAGCAGCCAAGATACTAGCGGGGGAGAGACCCAGTACTTC. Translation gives CASSQDTSGGETQYF.

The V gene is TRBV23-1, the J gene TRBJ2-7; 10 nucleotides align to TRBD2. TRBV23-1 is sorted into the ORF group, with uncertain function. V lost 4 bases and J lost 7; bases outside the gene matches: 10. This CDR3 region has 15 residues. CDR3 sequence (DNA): TGCGCCAGCAGTCCTAGCGGGGGCTCCCAGCGGGAGCAGTACTTC. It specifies CASSPSGGSQREQYF.

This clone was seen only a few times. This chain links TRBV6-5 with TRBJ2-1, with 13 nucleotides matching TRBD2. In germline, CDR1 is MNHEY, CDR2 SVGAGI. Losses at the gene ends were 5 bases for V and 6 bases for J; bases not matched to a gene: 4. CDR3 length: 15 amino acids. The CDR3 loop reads CASSLGTSGANEQFF. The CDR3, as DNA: TGTGCCAGCAGTCTTGGGACTAGCGGGGCCAATGAGCAGTTCTTC.

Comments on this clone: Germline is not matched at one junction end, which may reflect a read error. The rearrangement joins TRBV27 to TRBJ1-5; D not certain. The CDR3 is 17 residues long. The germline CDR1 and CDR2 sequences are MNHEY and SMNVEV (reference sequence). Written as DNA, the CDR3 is TGTGCCAGCAGTGTATCCCCTTGGAGCGCAAACAATCAGCCCCAGCATTTT. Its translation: CASSVSPWSANNQPQHF.

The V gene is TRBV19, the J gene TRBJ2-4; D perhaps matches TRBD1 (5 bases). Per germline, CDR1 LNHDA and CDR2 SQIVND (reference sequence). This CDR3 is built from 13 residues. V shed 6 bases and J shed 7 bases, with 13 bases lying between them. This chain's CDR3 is CASRTTGVNIQYF. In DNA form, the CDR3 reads TGTGCCAGTAGAACTACAGGTGTTAACATTCAGTACTTC.

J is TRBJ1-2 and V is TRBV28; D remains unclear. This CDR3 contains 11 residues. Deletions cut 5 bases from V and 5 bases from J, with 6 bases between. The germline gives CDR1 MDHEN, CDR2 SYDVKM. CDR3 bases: TGTGCCAGCAGTGACACGTATGGCTACACCTTC. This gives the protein CASSDTYGYTF.

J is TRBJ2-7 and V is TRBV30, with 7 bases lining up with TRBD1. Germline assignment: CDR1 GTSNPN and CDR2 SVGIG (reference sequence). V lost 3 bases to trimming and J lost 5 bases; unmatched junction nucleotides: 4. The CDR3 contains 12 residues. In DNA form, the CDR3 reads TGTGCCTGGAGCCCCACAGGGGACGAGCAGTACTTC. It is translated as CAWSPTGDEQYF.

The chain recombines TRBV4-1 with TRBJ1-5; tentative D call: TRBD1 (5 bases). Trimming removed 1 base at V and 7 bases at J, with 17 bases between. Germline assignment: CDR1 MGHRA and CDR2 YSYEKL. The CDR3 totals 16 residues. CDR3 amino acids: CASSQGLQDIQQPQHF. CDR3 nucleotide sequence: TGCGCCAGCAGCCAAGGGTTGCAGGACATCCAGCAGCCCCAGCATTTT.

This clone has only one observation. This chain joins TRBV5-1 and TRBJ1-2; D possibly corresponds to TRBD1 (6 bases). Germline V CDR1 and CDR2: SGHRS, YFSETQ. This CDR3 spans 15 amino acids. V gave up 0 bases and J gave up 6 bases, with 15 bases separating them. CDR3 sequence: CASSLAGAGENGYTF. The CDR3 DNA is TGCGCCAGCAGCTTGGCCGGAGCAGGGGAGAATGGCTACACCTTC.

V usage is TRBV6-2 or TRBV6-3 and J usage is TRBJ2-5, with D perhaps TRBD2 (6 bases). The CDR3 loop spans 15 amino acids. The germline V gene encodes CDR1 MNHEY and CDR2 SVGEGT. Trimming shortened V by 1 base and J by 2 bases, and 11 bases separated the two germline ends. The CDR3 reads CASSYYTAGQETQYF. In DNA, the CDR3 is TGTGCCAGCAGTTACTATACAGCGGGTCAAGAGACCCAGTACTTC.

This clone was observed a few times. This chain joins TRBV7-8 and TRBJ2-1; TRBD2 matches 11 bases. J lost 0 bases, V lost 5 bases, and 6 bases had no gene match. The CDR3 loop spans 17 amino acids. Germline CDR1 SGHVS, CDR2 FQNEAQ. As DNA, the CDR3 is TGTGCCAGCAGCGCTAGCGGGAGGCTGAGCTCCTACAATGAGCAGTTCTTC. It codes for CASSASGRLSSYNEQFF.

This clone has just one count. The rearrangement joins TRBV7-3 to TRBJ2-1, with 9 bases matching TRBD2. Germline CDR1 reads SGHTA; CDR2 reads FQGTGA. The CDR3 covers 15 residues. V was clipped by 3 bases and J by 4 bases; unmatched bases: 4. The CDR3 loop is CASSFRTSAYNEQFF. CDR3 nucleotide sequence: TGTGCCAGCAGCTTCAGGACTAGCGCGTACAATGAGCAGTTCTTC.

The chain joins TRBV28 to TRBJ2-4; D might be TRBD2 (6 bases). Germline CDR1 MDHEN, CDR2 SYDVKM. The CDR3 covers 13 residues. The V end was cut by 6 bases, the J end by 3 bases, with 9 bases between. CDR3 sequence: CASSPGGKNIQYF. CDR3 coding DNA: TGTGCCAGCAGCCCCGGGGGCAAAAACATTCAGTACTTC.

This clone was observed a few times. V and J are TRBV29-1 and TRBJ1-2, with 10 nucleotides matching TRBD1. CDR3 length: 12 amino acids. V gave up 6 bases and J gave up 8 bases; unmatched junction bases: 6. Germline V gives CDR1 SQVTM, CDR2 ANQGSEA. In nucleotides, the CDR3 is TGCAGCGTCCTGGACAGGGGGGGCGGCTACACCTTC. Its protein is CSVLDRGGGYTF.

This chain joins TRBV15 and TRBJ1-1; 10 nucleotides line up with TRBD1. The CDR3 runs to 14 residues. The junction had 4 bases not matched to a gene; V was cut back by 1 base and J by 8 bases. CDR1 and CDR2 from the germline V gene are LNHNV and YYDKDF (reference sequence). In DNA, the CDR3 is TGTGCCACCAGCAGAGTTCAGGACAGGGGGGAAGCTTTCTTT. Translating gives CATSRVQDRGEAFF.

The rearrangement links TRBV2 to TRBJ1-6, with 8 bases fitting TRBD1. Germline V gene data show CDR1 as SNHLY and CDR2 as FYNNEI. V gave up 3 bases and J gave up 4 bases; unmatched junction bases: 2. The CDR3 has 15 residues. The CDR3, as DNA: TGTGCCAGCAGTGACAGGGGGCGGTATAATTCACCCCTCCACTTT. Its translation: CASSDRGRYNSPLHF.

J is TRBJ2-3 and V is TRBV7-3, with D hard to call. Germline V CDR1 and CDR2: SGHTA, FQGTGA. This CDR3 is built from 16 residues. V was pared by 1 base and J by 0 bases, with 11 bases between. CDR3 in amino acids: CASSLKGGSSTDTQYF. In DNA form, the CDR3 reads TGTGCCAGCAGCTTAAAAGGCGGATCTAGCACAGATACGCAGTATTTT.

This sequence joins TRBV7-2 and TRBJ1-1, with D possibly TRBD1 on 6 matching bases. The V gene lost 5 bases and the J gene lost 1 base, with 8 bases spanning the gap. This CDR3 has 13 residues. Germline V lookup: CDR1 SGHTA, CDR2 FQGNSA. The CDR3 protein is CASSRQENTEAFF. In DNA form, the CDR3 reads TGTGCCAGCAGCCGACAGGAGAACACTGAAGCTTTCTTT. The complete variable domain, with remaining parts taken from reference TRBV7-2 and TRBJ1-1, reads GAGVSQSPSNKVTEKGKDVELRCDPISGHTALYWYRQSLGQGLEFLIYFQGNSAPDKSGLPSDRFSAERTGGSVSTLTIQRTQQEDSAVYLCASSRQENTEAFFGQGTRLTVV.

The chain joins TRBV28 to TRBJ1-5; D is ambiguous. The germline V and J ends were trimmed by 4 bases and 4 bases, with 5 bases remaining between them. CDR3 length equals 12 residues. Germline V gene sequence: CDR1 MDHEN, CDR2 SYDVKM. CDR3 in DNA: TGTGCCAGCAGTTCCACTAATCAGCCCCAGCATTTT. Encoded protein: CASSSTNQPQHF.